This T cell receptor (beta chain) was obtained from a study of OX40 agonist ivuxolimab in advanced cancers. Losses at the gene ends were 4 bases for V and 4 bases for J; bases not matched to a gene: 5. Germline CDR1 is MDHEN and CDR2 is SYDVKM. The CDR3 sequence is 15 residues long. Generated by immunoSEQ multiplex PCR, the TCRdb table keeps only in-frame clones and is missing some. The table has around 66,000 clones, roughly 90% seen once. The sample here was CD4+ or CD8+ T cells sorted from blood, taken in a trial of the OX40 agonist ivuxolimab. This clonotype was sampled from an adult with an advanced solid tumor such as melanoma, head and neck, liver or kidney cancer. The chain is built from TRBV28 and TRBJ2-7, with 12 bases lining up with TRBD1. The CDR3 region has the DNA TGTGCCAGCAGTTCCGGGACAGGGGGCAGGTACGAGCAGTACTTC. Amino acid sequence: CASSSGTGGRYEQYF.